The 7 T cell receptor beta chains below were found in one sample sequenced in a study of beta chain features in type 1 diabetes. Of the isolated RNA, all was reverse transcribed, and so the sequenced material was expressed TCRB transcripts. Sequencing was performed with immunoSEQ multiplex PCR; in TCRdb, only in-frame clones are kept and a portion is missing. The data contain more than 140,000 clones, around a tenth of them singletons. The specimen sequenced was central memory CD4+ T cells from blood. The receptor set was obtained from a woman aged 40 to 55 in good health.

Only a few counts were recorded for this clone. This sequence joins TRBV6-1 and TRBJ2-7; tentative D call: TRBD2 (6 bases). The V gene's germline CDR1 is MNHNS and CDR2 SASEGT. The CDR3 loop spans 15 amino acids. Trimming took off 8 bases at V and 1 base at J, with 18 bases between the two ends. The chain's CDR3 is CASPAGGGGSYEQYF. Written as DNA, the CDR3 is TGTGCCAGCCCCGCCGGTGGGGGAGGTTCCTACGAGCAGTACTTC.

The chain links TRBV11-2 to TRBJ2-5; TRBD2 matches at 7 bases. J gave up 11 bases and V 1 base, and 19 bases lay outside the gene matches. This CDR3 comprises 17 residues. Germline V gene lookup returns CDR1 SGHAT and CDR2 FQNNGV. CDR3 amino acids: CASSLGMGDYLRKEQYF. In DNA, the CDR3 is TGTGCCAGCAGCTTAGGTATGGGGGACTACCTCCGGAAAGAGCAGTACTTC.

In DNA form, the CDR3 reads TGCAGCGCCGCGACAGGATCGAACTATGGCTACACCTTC. Amino acid sequence: CSAATGSNYGYTF. The V gene is TRBV29-1, the J gene TRBJ1-2; a weak D match, TRBD1 (6 bases). Germline V lookup: CDR1 SQVTM, CDR2 ANQGSEA. There are 13 residues in the CDR3. V lost 7 bases to trimming and J lost 2 bases, with 14 bases between them. Full variable domain (outside the CDR3, taken from reference TRBV29-1 and TRBJ1-2): SAVISQKPSRDICQRGTSLTIQCQVDSQVTMMFWYRQQPGQSLTLIATANQGSEATYESGFVIDKFPISRPNLTFSTLTVSNMSPEDSSIYLCSAATGSNYGYTFGSGTRLTVV.

Ten or more counts support this clone. The chain links TRBV6-5 to TRBJ2-2, with 10 bases fitting TRBD1. Looked up from germline, CDR1 is MNHEY and CDR2 is SVGAGI. This CDR3 is built from 14 residues. J lost 7 bases, V lost 6 bases, and 5 bases had no gene match. The CDR3 coding sequence is TGTGCCAGCAGGAGACAGGGGGCAAGCGGGGAGCTGTTTTTT. Its protein is CASRRQGASGELFF.

V gene TRBV27 combines with J gene TRBJ2-1; 11 bases agree with TRBD2. CDR1 is MNHEY, CDR2 SMNVEV, per germline (reference sequence). V shed 5 bases, J shed 7 bases, and the junction held 10 bases outside the gene matches. The CDR3 spans 16 residues. The CDR3 region is CASSILAGELKNEQFF. In nucleotides, the CDR3 is TGTGCCAGCAGTATACTAGCGGGGGAACTTAAAAATGAGCAGTTCTTC.

This clone was seen more than once but under ten times. V is TRBV28 and J is TRBJ2-7; the D gene is possibly TRBD1 (6 bases). The V end was cut by 2 bases, the J end by 0 bases, with 8 bases between. Germline V gene data show CDR1 as MDHEN and CDR2 as SYDVKM. This CDR3 region has 14 residues. The CDR3 nucleotides are TGTGCCAGCAGTTTAGGGGGCAGCTCCTACGAGCAGTACTTC. This gives the protein CASSLGGSSYEQYF.

This clone was seen ten or more times. The V call is TRBV23-1, the J call TRBJ1-6; possible D gene TRBD1, 5 bases. TRBV23-1 is treated as an ORF (open reading frame) with a function not yet certain. This CDR3 contains 16 residues. Trimming took 7 bases from V and 7 from J, leaving 20 bases between them. This CDR3 is CASIPHGGEENSPLHF. CDR3 coding DNA: TGCGCCAGCATACCCCATGGGGGGGAAGAGAATTCACCCCTCCACTTT.